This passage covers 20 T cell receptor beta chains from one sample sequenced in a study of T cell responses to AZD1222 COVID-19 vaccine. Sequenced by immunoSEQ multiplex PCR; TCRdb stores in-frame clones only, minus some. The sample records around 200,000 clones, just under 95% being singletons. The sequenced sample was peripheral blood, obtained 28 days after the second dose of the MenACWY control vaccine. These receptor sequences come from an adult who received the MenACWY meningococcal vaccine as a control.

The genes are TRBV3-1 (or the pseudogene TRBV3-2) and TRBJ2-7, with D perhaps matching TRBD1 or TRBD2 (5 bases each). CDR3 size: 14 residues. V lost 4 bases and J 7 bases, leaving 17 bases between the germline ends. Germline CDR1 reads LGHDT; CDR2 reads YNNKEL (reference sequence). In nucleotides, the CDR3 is TGTGCCAGCAGCCTTGCGGGCCAGGGAAGAGAGCAGTACTTC. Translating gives CASSLAGQGREQYF.

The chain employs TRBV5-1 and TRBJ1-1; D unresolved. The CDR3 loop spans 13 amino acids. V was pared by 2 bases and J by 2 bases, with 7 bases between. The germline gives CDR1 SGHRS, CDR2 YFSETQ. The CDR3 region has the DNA TGCGCCAGCAGCTTTAGTAGCAACACTGAAGCTTTCTTT. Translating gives CASSFSSNTEAFF.

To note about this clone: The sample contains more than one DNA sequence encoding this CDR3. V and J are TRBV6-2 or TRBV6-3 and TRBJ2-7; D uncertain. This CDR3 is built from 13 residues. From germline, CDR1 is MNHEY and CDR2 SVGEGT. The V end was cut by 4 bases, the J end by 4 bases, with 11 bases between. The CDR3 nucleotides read TGTGCCAGCAGTTTCCCCGGCCCGTACGAGCAGTACTTC. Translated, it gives CASSFPGPYEQYF.

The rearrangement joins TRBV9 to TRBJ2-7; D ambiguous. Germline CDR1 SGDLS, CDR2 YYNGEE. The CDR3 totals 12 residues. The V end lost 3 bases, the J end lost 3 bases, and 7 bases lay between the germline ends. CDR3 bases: TGTGCCAGCAGCGCCAACAACTACGAGCAGTACTTC. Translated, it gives CASSANNYEQYF.

CDR3 residues: CASSGRRSEGYTF. The CDR3 DNA follows: TGTGCCAGCAGTGGGCGCCGATCGGAGGGCTACACCTTC. The rearrangement joins TRBV25-1 to TRBJ1-2; D is undetermined. The CDR3 has 13 amino acids. V gave up 4 bases and J gave up 8 bases, with 14 bases separating them. Germline V gene sequence: CDR1 MGHDK, CDR2 SYGVNS.

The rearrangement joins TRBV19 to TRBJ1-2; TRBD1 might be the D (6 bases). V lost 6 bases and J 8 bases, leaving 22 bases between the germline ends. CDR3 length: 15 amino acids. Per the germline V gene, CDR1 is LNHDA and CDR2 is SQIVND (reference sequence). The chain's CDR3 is CASRSLTGPASGYTF. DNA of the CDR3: TGTGCCAGTAGAAGCTTAACAGGGCCTGCTAGCGGCTACACCTTC.

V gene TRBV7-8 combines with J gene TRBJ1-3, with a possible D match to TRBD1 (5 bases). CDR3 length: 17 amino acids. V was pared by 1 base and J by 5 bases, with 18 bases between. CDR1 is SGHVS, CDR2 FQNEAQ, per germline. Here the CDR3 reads CASSLGKGRAGRNTIYF. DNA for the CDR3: TGTGCCAGCAGCTTAGGCAAGGGGCGGGCCGGCAGAAACACCATATATTTT.

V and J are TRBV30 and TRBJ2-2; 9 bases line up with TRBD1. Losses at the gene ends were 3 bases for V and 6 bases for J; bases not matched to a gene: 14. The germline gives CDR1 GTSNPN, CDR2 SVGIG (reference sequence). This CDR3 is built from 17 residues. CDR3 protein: CAWRGPPGQGYAGELFF. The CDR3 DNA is TGTGCCTGGAGGGGTCCCCCCGGACAGGGGTATGCCGGGGAGCTGTTTTTT.

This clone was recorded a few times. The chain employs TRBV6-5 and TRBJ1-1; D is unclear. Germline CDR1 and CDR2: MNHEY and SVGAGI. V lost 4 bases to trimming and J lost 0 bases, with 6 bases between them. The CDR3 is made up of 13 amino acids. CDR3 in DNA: TGTGCCAGCAGTTTGATGATGAACACTGAAGCTTTCTTT. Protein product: CASSLMMNTEAFF.

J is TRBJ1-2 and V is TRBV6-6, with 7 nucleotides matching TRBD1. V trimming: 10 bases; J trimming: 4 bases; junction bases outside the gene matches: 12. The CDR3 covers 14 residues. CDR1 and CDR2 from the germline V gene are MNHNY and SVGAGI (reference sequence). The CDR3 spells CATSDTGTAYGYTF. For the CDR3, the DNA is TGTGCCACATCGGATACCGGGACAGCCTATGGCTACACCTTC.

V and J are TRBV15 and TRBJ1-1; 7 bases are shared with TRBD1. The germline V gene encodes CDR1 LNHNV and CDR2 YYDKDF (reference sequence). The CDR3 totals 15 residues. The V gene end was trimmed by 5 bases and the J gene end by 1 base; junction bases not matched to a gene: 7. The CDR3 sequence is CATSWDSSGNTEAFF. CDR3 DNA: TGTGCCACCAGCTGGGACAGTTCAGGGAACACTGAAGCTTTCTTT. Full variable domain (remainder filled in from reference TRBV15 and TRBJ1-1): DAMVIQNPRYQVTQFGKPVTLSCSQTLNHNVMYWYQQKSSQAPKLLFHYYDKDFNNEADTPDNFQSRRPNTSFCFLDIRSPGLGDTAMYLCATSWDSSGNTEAFFGQGTRLTVV.

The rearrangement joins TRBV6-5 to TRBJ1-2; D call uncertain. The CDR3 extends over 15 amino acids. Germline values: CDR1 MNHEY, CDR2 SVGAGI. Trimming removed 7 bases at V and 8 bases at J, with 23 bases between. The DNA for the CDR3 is TGTGCCAGCACCCGGGGTTTTGCAGGTTCCCTGGGCTACACCTTC. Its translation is CASTRGFAGSLGYTF.

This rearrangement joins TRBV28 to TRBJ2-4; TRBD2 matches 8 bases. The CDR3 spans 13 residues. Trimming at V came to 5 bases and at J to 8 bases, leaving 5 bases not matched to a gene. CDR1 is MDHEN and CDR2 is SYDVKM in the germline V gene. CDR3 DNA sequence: TGTGCCAGCAGTCGGGGGGGGCCCGACATTCAGTACTTC. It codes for CASSRGGPDIQYF.

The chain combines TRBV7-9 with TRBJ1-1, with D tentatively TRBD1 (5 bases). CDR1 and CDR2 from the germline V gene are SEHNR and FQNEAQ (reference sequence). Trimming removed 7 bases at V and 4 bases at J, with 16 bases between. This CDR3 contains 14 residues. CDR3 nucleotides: TGTGCCAGCACCAAAGGAGGAAGGGGCACTGAAGCTTTCTTT. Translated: CASTKGGRGTEAFF. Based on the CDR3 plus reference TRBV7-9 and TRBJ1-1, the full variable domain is DTGVSQNPRHKITKRGQNVTFRCDPISEHNRLYWYRQTLGQGPEFLTYFQNEAQLEKSRLLSDRFSAERPKGSFSTLEIQRTEQGDSAMYLCASTKGGRGTEAFFGQGTRLTVV.

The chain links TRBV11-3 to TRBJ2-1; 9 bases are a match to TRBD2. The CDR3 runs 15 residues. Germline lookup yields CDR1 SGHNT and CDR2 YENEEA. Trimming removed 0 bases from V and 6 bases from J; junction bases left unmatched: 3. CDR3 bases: TGTGCCAGCAGCTTAGACAGCGGGGGGTCCAATGAGCAGTTCTTC. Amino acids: CASSLDSGGSNEQFF.

The CDR3 reads CASSHPSEASLLEPGEDEKLFF. CDR3 in DNA: TGTGCCAGCAGCCATCCCTCAGAGGCTAGCTTGTTAGAGCCCGGGGAAGATGAAAAACTGTTTTTT. J is TRBJ1-4 and V is TRBV4-2; D remains unclear. Germline values: CDR1 LGHNA, CDR2 YNFKEQ. V dropped 3 bases and J dropped 6 bases, with 35 bases sitting between them. This CDR3 contains 22 residues.

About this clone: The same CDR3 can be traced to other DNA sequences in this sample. The CDR3 DNA reads TGCGCCAGCAGCTTCGGCAGGAACACTGAAGCTTTCTTT. This codes for CASSFGRNTEAFF. The chain combines TRBV5-1 with TRBJ1-1; no clear D. V was shortened by 2 bases and J by 1 base, with 6 bases between the two germline ends. Germline V lookup: CDR1 SGHRS, CDR2 YFSETQ. The CDR3 covers 13 residues.

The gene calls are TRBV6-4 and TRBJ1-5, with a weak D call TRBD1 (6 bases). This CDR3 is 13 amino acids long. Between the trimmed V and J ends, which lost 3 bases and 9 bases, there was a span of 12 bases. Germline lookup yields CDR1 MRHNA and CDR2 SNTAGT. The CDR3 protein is CASSDTGYGPQHF. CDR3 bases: TGTGCCAGCAGTGATACAGGGTATGGGCCCCAGCATTTT.

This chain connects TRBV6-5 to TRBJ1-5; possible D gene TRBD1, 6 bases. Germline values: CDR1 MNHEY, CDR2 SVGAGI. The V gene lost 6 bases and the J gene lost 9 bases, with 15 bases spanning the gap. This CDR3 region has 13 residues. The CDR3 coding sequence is TGTGCCAGCAGGCCGACAGGCCGCTGGCCCCAGCATTTT. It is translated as CASRPTGRWPQHF.

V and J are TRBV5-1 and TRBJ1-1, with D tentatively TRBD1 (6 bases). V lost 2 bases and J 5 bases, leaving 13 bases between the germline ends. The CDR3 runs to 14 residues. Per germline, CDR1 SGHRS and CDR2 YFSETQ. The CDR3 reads CASSLSGDWTEAFF. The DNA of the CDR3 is TGCGCCAGCAGCTTATCAGGGGATTGGACTGAAGCTTTCTTT.